This T cell receptor (beta chain) was obtained from a study of blood T cell repertoires in COVID-19. Overall study context: Sites in the United States, Italy and Spain provided acute and convalescent COVID-19 samples. PBMCs, B-cell-depleted T cells, or T cells were the source of the cDNA or gDNA that made up the material.

Authors' analysis steps: Amplifying reference gene primers gave estimates of nucleated cell counts. Using immunoSEQ multiplex PCR, the repertoire was profiled, and TCRdb retains in-frame clones only, with some absent. From that table come the V and J calls and clone size; the DNA was used to work out D and trimming. The sample lists approximately 38,000 clones, about 91% seen once, with less than 8% in the top ten. The CDR3 totals 14 residues. The V and J ends lost 3 bases and 5 bases respectively, with 14 bases between them. Germline loops: CDR1 SGDLS, CDR2 YYNGEE. The rearrangement uses TRBV9 and TRBJ1-1; no clear D gene. The sequenced sample consisted of peripheral blood. The sequence was collected from a human donor in a cohort sampled during active COVID-19. CDR3 amino acids: CASSGGNFQTEAFF. The CDR3 DNA reads as TGTGCCAGCAGCGGAGGGAATTTCCAAACTGAAGCTTTCTTT.